This T cell receptor beta chain was observed in a study of T cell repertoires in cytomegalovirus infection. Whole-study context: Well-studied HLA-B-restricted epitopes and recently identified HLA-C-restricted epitopes of CMV were both used in the study. The public TCR beta signatures pointed to both CMV infection and matching HLA type.

Study-level points and caveats: The cumulative frequency of public TCR beta families identified carriers of CMV plus the relevant HLA. The ex vivo response showed dominance by HLA-C-restricted CMV-specific TCR beta clonotypes.

A note on this clonotype: Its antigen is unidentified.

The CDR3 sequence is 13 residues long. Deletions cut 5 bases from V and 9 bases from J, with 15 bases between. Germline loops: CDR1 MNHNS, CDR2 SASEGT. TCRdb reprocessed the reads with MiXCR, giving one entry per CDR3 protein. The sample has roughly 990,000 distinct CDR3 sequences; 31% are singletons. The TCR sequence derives from a human donor in good health (CMV status not recorded). Some clones in this sample may be carry-over from other donors' samples. V and J are TRBV6-1 and TRBJ2-3, with D possibly TRBD1 on 6 matching bases. The material was cultured CD8+ T cells from PBMCs, obtained from culture after CMV antigen stimulation. Here the CDR3 reads CASSPSRGKTQYF. The CDR3 region has the DNA TGTGCCAGCAGTCCCTCTAGGGGGAAGACGCAGTATTTT.